This T cell receptor beta chain was sequenced during a study of T cell responses to AZD1222 COVID-19 vaccine. Study results and limitations: Donors in the cohort were predominantly white British and more often female, and clonal diversity was possibly underestimated.

Sequencing used immunoSEQ multiplex PCR; TCRdb keeps in-frame clones, though not all of them. The repertoire has about 150,000 clones, about nine tenths of them found once; the top ten carry about 2%. The CDR3 consists of 18 residues. J lost 4 bases, V lost 1 base, and 13 bases had no gene match. Germline CDR1 and CDR2: LGHNA and YSLEER. On this clone itself: Antigen specificity is unknown.

This rearrangement joins TRBV4-3 to TRBJ2-3; TRBD1 aligns across 8 bases. The TCR originated in an adult in good health. The sequencing here drew on peripheral blood, taken on day 0 of AZD1222 vaccination. The CDR3 is CASSQGSAGQGFPDTQYF. As DNA, the CDR3 is TGCGCCAGCAGCCAAGGGAGTGCTGGACAGGGATTTCCAGATACGCAGTATTTT.